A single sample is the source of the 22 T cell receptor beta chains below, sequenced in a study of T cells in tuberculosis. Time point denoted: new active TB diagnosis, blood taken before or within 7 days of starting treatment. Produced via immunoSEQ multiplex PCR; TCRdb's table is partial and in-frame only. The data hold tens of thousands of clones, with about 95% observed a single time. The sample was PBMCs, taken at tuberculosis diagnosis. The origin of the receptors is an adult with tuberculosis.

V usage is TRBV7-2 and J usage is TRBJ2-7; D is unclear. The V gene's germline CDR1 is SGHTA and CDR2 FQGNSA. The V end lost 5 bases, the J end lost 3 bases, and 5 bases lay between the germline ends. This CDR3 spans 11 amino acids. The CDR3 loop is CASSPNYEQYF. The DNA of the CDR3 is TGTGCCAGCAGCCCTAACTACGAGCAGTACTTC.

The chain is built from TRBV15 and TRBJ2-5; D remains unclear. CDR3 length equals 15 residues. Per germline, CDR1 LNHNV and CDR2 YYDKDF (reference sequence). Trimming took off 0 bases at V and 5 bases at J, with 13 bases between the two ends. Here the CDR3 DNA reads TGTGCCACCAGCAGAGATAAGTGGAGTGGGGAGACCCAGTACTTC. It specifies CATSRDKWSGETQYF.

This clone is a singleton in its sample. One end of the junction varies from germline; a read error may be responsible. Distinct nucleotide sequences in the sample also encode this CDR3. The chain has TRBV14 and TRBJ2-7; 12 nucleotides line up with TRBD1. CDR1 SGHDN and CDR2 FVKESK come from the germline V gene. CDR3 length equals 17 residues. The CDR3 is CASSQMVGTGGWYEQYF. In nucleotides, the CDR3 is TGTGCTAGCAGCCAAATGGTTGGGACAGGGGGCTGGTACGAGCAGTACTTC.

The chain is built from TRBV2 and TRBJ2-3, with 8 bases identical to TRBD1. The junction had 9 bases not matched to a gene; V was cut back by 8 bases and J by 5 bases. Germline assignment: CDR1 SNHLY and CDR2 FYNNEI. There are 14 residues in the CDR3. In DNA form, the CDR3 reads TGTGCCAGCGTGGCAGGGGGCGCCGGAGATACGCAGTATTTT. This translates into CASVAGGAGDTQYF.

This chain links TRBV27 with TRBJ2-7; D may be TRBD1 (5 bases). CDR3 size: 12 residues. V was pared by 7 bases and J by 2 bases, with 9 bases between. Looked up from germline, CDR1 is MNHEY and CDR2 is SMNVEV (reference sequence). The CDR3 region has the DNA TGTGCCAGCATCTCAGGGACCTACGAGCAGTACTTC. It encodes CASISGTYEQYF.

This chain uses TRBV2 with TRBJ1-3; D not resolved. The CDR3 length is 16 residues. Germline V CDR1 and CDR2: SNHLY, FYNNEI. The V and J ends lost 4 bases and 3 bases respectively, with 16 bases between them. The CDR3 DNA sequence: TGTGCCAGCAGTGGGGCAGCCCCTCCAATTGGAAACACCATATATTTT. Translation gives CASSGAAPPIGNTIYF.

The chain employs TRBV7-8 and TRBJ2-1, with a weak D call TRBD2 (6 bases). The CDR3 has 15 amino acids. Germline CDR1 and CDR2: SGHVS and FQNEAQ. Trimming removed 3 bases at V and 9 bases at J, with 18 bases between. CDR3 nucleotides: TGTGCCAGCAGCTTGTTTAGGGACTCCCTCTCTGAGCAGTTCTTC. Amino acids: CASSLFRDSLSEQFF.

Here the CDR3 reads CAFEQGAPVNTGELFF. CDR3 nucleotides: TGTGCCTTCGAACAGGGGGCACCCGTTAACACCGGGGAGCTGTTTTTT. The chain uses TRBV30 and TRBJ2-2, with 9 bases that match TRBD1. CDR3 length: 16 residues. The V and J ends lost 7 bases and 2 bases, in that order; junction bases with no gene match: 11. Germline-derived CDR1 and CDR2 are GTSNPN and SVGIG (reference sequence).

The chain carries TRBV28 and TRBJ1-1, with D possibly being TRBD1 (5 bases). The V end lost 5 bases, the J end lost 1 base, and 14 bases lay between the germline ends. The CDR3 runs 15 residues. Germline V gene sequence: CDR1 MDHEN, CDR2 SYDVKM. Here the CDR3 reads CASSTHTGSNTEAFF. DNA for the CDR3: TGTGCCAGCAGTACTCATACAGGCTCGAACACTGAAGCTTTCTTT.

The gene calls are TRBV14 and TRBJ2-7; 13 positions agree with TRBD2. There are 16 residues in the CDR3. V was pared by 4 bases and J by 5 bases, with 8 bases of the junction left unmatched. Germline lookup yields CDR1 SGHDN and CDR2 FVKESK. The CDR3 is CASSRPGTSGTHEQYF. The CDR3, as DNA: TGTGCCAGCAGCCGGCCCGGGACTAGCGGGACCCACGAGCAGTACTTC.

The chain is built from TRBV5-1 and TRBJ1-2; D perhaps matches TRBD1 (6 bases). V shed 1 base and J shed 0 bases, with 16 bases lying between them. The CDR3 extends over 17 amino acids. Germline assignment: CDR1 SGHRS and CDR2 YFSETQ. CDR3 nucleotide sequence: TGCGCCAGCAGCTTGATGGGGGGGCCCTCTGCTAACTATGGCTACACCTTC. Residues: CASSLMGGPSANYGYTF.

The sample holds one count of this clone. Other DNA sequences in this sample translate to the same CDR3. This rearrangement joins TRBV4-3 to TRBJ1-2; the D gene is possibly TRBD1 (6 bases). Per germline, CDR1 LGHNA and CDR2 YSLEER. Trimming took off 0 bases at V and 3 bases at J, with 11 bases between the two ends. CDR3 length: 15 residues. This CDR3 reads CASSQDRGGYYGYTF. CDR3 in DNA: TGCGCCAGCAGCCAAGACAGGGGCGGGTACTATGGCTACACCTTC.

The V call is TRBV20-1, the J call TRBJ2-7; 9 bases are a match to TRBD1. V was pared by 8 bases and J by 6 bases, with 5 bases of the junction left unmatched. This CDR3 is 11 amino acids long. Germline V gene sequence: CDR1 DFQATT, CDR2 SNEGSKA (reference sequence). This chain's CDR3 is CSYGTGREQYF. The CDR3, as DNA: TGCAGTTACGGGACAGGGCGCGAGCAGTACTTC.

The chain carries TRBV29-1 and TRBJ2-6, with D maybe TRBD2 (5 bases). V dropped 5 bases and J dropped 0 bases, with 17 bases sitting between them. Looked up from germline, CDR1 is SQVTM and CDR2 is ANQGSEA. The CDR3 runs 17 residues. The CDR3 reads CSVSSGGTSSGANVLTF. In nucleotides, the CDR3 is TGCAGCGTTTCGTCAGGAGGAACGAGCTCTGGGGCCAACGTCCTGACTTTC.

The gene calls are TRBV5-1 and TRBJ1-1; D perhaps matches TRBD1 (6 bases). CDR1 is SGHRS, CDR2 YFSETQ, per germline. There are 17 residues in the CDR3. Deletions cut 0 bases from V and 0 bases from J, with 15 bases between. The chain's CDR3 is CASSLAGGPGMNTEAFF. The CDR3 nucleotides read TGCGCCAGCAGCTTGGCCGGGGGGCCAGGGATGAACACTGAAGCTTTCTTT.

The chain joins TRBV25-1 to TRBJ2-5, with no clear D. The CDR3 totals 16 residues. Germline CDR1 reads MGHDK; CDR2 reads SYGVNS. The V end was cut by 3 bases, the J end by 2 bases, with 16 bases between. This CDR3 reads CASSDPFAGPQETQYF. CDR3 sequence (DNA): TGTGCCAGCAGTGACCCGTTCGCAGGTCCTCAAGAGACCCAGTACTTC.

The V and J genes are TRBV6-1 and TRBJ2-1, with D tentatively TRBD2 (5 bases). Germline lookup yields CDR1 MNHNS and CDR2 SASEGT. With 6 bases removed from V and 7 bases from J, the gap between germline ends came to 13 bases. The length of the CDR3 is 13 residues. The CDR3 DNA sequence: TGTGCCAGCAGAACTAGTAGCTCGAATGAGCAGTTCTTC. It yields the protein CASRTSSSNEQFF.

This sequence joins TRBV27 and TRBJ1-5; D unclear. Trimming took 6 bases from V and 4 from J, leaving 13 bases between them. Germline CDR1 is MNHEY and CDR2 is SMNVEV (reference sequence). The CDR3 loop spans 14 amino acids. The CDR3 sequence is CASRNSRGNQPQHF. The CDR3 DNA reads TGTGCCAGCAGAAACTCCCGGGGTAATCAGCCCCAGCATTTT.

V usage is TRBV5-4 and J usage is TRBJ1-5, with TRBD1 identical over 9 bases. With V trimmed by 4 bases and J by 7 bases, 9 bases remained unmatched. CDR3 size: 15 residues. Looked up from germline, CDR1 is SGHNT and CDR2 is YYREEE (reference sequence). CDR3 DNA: TGTGCCAGCAGCCGGGACAGGGATACCAGGCAGCCCCAGCATTTT. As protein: CASSRDRDTRQPQHF.

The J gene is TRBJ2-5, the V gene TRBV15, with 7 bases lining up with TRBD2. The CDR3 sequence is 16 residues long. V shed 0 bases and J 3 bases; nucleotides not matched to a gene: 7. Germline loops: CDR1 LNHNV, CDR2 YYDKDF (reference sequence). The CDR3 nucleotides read TGTGCCACCAGCAGAGATGGGGCTAGCGGAGAAGAGACCCAGTACTTC. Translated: CATSRDGASGEETQYF.

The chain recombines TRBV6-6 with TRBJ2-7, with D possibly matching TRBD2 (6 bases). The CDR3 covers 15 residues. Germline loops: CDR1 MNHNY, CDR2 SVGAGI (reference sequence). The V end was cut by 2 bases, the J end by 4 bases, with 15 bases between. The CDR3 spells CASSYGGYSGYEQYF. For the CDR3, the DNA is TGTGCCAGCAGTTACGGAGGGTATTCGGGGTACGAGCAGTACTTC.

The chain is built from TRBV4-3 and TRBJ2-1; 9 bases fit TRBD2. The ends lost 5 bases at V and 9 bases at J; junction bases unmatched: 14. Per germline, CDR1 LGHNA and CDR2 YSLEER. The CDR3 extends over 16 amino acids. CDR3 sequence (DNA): TGCGCCAGCAGCACCCTTAGCGGGAGTTTAATTGTTGAGCAGTTCTTC. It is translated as CASSTLSGSLIVEQFF.